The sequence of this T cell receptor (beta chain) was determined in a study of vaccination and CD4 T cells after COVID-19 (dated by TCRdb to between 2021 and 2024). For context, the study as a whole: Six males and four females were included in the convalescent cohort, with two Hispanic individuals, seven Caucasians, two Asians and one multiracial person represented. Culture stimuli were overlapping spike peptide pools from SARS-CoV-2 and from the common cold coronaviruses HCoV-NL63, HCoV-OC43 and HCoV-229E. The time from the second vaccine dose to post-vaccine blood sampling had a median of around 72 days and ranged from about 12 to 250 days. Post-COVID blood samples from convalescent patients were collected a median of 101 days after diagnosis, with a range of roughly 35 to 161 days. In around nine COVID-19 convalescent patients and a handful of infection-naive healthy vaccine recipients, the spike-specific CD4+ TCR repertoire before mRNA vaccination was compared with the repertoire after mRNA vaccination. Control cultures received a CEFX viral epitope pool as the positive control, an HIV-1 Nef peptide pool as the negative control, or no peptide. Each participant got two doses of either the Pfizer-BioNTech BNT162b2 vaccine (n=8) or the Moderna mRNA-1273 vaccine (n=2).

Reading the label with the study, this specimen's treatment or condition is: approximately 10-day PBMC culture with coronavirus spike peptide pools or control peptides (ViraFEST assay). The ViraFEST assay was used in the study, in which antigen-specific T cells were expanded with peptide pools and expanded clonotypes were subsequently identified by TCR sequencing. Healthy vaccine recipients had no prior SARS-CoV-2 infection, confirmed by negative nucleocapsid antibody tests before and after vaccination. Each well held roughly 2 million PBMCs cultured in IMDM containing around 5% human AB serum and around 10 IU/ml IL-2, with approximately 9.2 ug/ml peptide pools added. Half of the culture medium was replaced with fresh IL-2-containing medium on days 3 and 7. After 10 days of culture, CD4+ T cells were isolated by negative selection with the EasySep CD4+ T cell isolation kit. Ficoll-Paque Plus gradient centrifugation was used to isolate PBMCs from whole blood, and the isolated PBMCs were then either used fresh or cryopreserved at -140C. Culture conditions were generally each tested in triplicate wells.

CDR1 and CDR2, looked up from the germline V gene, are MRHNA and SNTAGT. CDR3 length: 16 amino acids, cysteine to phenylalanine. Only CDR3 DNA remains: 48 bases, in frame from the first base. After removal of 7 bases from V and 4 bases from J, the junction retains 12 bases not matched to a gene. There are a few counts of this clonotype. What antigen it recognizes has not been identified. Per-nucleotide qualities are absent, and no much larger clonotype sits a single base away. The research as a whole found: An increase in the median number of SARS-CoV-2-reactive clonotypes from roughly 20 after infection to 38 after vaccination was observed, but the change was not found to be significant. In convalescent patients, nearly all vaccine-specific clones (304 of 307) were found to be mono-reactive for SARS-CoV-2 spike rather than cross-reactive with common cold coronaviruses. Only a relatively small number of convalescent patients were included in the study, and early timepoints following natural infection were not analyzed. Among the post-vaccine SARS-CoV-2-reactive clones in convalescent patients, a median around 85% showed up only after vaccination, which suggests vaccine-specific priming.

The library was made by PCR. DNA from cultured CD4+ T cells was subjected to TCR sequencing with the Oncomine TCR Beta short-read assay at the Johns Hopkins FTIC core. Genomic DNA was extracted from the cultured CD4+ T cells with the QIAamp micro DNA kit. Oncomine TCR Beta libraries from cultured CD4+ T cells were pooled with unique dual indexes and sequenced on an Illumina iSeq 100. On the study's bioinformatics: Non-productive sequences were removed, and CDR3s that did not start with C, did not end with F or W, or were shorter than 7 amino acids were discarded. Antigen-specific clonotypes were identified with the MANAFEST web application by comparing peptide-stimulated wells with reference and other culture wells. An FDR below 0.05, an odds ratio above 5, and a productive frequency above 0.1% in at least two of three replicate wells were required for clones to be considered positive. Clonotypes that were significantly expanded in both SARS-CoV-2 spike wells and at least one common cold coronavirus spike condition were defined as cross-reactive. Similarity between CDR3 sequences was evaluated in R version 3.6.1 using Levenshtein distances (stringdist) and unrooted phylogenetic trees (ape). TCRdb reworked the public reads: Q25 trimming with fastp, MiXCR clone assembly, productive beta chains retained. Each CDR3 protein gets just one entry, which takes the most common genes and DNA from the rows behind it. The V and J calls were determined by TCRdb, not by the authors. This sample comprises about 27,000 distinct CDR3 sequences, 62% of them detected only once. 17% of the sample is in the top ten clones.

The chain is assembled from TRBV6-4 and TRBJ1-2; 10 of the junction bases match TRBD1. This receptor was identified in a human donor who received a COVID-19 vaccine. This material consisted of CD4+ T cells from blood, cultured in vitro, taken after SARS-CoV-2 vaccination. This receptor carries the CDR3 CASTSTGGVPGYGYTF. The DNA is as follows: TGTGCCAGCACCTCGACAGGGGGCGTTCCCGGCTATGGCTACACCTTC.